This TCR beta chain originates from a study of T cells after posttransplantation cyclophosphamide. Overall study results and limits: Donor CD8+ memory clones often dominated recipient blood repertoires at later times. TRB overlap between skin or GI tissue T cells and blood was limited. TRB clonality was highly associated with recipient CMV seropositivity and reactivation.

Busulfan-fludarabine conditioning, marrow transplant, and cyclophosphamide on days +3 and +4 were administered. This clone was seen more than once but under ten times. Its specificity is not known. V trimming: 0 bases; J trimming: 5 bases; junction bases outside the gene matches: 6. This CDR3 contains 16 residues. Germline V gene sequence: CDR1 SGDLS, CDR2 YYNGEE. Measured with immunoSEQ multiplex PCR; TCRdb has only the in-frame clones, and not every one. The sample yields some 4,200 clones, 77% seen once. This specimen consisted of PBMCs, obtained 29 days after a stem cell transplant with posttransplant cyclophosphamide. The genes are TRBV9 and TRBJ2-5; TRBD2 agrees at 11 bases. This receptor was identified in a male patient aged 45-59 years who received an allogeneic stem cell transplant from an unrelated donor, was CMV-positive, and had acute GVHD only. A share of the T cells may be of graft donor origin. The CDR3 protein is CASSVALAGGQETQYF. CDR3 DNA sequence: TGTGCCAGCAGCGTAGCGTTAGCGGGGGGGCAGGAGACCCAGTACTTC.